The following is a TCR beta chain sequence with its context. The target antigen is unknown. The record originates from a study of T cells in Graves' hyperthyroidism and ophthalmopathy. Amplification targeted TCR beta CDR3 regions from RNA transcripts. RT-PCR in the first round (using the HTBI primer set) targeted the TCR CDR3. TCRdb reprocessed the multiplex PCR reads via MiXCR and lists one record per CDR3 protein. The sample lists approximately 600,000 distinct CDR3 sequences, about a sixth seen once, with approximately 3.8% in the top ten. Stable Graves' hyperthyroidism denoted no ophthalmopathy progression over 18 months. Participants, patients aged 18 to 65, had newly diagnosed hyperthyroidism with a duration under 2 months. Findings of the study overall: Researchers found most expanded thyroid clonotypes above 0.001 in blood as well. The model identified upcoming ophthalmopathy a median roughly 6 months ahead of onset.

The V gene's germline CDR1 is KGHSH and CDR2 LQKENI. V trimming: 1 base; J trimming: 4 bases; junction bases outside the gene matches: 3. The CDR3 runs to 14 residues. The V gene is TRBV18, the J gene TRBJ2-5; 7 bases line up with TRBD1. Sequences were obtained from blood. The receptor's source is a woman in her 30s with Graves' hyperthyroidism. CDR3 DNA sequence: TGTGCCAGCTCACCACAGGGGGCGCGAGAGACCCAGTACTTC. Protein: CASSPQGARETQYF.